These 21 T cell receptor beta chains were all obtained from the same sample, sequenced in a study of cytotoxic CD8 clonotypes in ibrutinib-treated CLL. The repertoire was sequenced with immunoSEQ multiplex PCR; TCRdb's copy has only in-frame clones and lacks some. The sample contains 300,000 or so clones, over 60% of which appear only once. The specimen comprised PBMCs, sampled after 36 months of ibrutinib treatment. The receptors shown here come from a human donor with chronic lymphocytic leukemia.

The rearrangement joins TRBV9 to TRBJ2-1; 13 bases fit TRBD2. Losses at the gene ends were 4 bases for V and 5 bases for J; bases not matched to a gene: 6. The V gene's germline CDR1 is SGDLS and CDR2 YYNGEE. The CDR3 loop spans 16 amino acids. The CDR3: CASSPGLAGENNEQFF. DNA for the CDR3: TGTGCCAGCAGCCCCGGACTAGCGGGAGAGAACAATGAGCAGTTCTTC.

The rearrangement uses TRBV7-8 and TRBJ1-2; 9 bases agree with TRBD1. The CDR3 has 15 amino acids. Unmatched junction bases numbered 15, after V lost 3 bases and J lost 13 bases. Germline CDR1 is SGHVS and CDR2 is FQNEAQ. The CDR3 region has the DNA TGTGCCAGCAGCTTTAAGCGGACAGGGGACTATAAATGCACCTTC. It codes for CASSFKRTGDYKCTF.

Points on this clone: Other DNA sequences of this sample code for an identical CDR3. The CDR3 spells CASSSSGRNTGELFF. The CDR3 DNA sequence: TGTGCCAGCAGCTCTAGCGGGAGGAACACCGGGGAGCTGTTTTTT. The chain joins TRBV7-9 to TRBJ2-2; 10 positions match TRBD2. The CDR3 loop spans 15 amino acids. Losses at the gene ends were 4 bases for V and 1 base for J; bases not matched to a gene: 0. From germline, CDR1 is SEHNR and CDR2 FQNEAQ (reference sequence).

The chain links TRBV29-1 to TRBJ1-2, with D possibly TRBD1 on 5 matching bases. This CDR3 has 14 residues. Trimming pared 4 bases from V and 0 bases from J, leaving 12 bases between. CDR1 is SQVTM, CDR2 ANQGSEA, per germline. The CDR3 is CSVVGRLANYGYTF. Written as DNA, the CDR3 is TGCAGCGTTGTGGGACGGTTAGCTAACTATGGCTACACCTTC.

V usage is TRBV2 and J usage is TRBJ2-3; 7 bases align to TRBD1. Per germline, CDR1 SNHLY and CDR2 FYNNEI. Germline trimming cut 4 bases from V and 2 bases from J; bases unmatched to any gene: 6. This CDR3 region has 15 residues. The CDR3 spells CASSATGYLTDTQYF. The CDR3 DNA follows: TGTGCCAGCAGTGCGACAGGGTATCTCACAGATACGCAGTATTTT.

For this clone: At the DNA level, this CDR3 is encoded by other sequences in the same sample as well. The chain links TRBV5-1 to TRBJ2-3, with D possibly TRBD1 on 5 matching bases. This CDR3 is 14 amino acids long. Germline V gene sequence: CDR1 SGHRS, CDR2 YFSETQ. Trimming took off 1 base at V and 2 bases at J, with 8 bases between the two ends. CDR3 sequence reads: CASSLTGNTDTQYF. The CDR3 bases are TGCGCCAGCAGCTTGACAGGAAACACAGATACGCAGTATTTT.

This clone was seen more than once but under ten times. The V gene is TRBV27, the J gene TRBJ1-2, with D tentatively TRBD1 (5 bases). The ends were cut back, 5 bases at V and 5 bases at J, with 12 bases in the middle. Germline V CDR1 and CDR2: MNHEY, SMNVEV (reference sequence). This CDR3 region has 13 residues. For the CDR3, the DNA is TGTGCCAGCAGTATGACAGAGCGGTATGGCTACACCTTC. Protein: CASSMTERYGYTF.

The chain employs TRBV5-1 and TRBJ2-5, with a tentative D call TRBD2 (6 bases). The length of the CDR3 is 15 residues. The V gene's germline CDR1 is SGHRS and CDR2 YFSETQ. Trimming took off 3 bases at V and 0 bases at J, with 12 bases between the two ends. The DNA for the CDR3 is TGCGCCAGCAGCTGGCTCGGGGGTTACCAAGAGACCCAGTACTTC. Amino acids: CASSWLGGYQETQYF.

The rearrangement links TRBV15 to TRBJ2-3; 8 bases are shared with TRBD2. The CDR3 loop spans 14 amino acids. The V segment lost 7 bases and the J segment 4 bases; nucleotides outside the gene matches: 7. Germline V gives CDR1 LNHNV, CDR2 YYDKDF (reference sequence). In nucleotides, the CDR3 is TGTGCCACCAATATAGCGGGGCGGGCAGATACGCAGTATTTT. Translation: CATNIAGRADTQYF.

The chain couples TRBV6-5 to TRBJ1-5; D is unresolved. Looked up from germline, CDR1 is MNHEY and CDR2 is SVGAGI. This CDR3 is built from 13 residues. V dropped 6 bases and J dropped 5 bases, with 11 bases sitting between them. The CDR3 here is CASRGGTHQPQHF. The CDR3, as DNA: TGTGCCAGCAGGGGAGGAACCCATCAGCCCCAGCATTTT.

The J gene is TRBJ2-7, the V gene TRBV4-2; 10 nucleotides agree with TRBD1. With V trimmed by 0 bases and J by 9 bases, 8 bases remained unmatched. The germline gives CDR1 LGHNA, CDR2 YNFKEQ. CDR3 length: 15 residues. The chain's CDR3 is CASSQDLGQGTVQYF. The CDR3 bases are TGTGCCAGCAGCCAAGATCTGGGACAGGGGACAGTGCAGTACTTC.

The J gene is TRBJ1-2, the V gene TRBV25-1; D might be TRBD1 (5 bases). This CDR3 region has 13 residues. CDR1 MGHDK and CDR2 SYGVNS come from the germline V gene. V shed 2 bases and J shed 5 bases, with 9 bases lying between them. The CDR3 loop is CASSEIWGYGYTF. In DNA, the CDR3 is TGTGCCAGCAGTGAAATATGGGGGTATGGCTACACCTTC.

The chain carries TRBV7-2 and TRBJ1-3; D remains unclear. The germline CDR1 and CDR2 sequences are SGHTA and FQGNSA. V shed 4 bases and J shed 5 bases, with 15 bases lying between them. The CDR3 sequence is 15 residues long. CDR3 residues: CASSSHPDPRNTIYF. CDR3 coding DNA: TGTGCCAGCAGCTCCCACCCGGACCCTAGAAACACCATATATTTT. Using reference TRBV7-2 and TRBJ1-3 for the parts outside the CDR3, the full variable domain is GAGVSQSPSNKVTEKGKDVELRCDPISGHTALYWYRQSLGQGLEFLIYFQGNSAPDKSGLPSDRFSAERTGGSVSTLTIQRTQQEDSAVYLCASSSHPDPRNTIYFGEGSWLTVV.

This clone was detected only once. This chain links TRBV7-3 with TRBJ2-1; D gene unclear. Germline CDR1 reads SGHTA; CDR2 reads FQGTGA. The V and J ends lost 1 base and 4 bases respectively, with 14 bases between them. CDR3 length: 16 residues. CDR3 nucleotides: TGTGCCAGCAGCTTAATAGGTACCTTACAATACAATGAGCAGTTCTTC. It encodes CASSLIGTLQYNEQFF.

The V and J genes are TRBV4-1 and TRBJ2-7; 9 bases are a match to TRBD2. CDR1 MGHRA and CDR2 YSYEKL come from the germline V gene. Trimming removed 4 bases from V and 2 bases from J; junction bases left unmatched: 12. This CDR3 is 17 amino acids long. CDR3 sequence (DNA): TGCGCCAGCAGCCTGGAAACTGGGCTAGCGGGGCCCTACGAGCAGTACTTC. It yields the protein CASSLETGLAGPYEQYF.

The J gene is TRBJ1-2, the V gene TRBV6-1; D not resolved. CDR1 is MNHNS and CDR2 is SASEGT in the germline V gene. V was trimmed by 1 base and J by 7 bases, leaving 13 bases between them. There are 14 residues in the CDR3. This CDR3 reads CASSEVRGLGGYTF. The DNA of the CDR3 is TGTGCCAGCAGTGAAGTACGAGGGTTAGGTGGCTACACCTTC.

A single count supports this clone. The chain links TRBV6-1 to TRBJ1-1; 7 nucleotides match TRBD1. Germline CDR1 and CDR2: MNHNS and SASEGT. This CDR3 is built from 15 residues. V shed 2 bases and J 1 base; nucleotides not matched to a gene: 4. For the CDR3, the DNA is TGTGCCAGCAGTGAACCCAGGGGGGAGAACACTGAAGCTTTCTTT. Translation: CASSEPRGENTEAFF.

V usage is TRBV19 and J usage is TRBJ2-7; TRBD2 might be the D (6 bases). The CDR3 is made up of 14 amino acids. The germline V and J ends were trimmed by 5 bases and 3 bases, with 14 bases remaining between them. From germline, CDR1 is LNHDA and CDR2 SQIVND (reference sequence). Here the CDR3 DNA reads TGTGCCAGTAGTGGCCGGGACTGGGACTACGAGCAGTACTTC. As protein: CASSGRDWDYEQYF.

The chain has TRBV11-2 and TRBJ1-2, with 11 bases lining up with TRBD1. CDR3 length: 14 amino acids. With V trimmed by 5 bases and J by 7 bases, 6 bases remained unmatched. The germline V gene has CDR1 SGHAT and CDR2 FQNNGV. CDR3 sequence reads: CASSLGQGAGGYTF. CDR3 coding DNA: TGTGCCAGCAGCCTTGGACAGGGGGCTGGTGGCTACACCTTC.

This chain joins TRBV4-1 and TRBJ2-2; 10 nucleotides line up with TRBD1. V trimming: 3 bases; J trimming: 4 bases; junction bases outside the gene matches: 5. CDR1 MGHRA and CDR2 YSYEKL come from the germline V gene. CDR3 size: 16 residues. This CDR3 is CASSQKTGGGTGELFF. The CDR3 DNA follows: TGCGCCAGCAGCCAGAAGACAGGGGGCGGCACCGGGGAGCTGTTTTTT.

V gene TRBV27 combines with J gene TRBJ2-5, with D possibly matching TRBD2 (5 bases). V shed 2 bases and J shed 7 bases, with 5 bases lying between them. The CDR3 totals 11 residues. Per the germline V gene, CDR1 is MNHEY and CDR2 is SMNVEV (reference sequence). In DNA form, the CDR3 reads TGTGCCAGCAGTTTAGGAGGGACCCAGTACTTC. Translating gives CASSLGGTQYF.